Listed here are 9 T cell receptor beta chains from one sample, sequenced in a study of blood T cells in healthy people across ages. A J-beta primer mix and a sample-barcoded 5' primer were used in a second PCR of about 7 to 12 cycles. Each CDR3 protein is one row after TCRdb ran MiXCR on the 5' RACE reads. The sample carries approximately 800,000 distinct CDR3 sequences, about 42% recorded once. The sample taken for sequencing was blood. The receptors derive from a man aged 80 or over in good health.

The chain carries TRBV19 and TRBJ2-2; D gene ambiguous. Germline CDR1 is LNHDA and CDR2 is SQIVND (reference sequence). V was cut by 4 bases and J by 7 bases, with 13 bases left in between. This CDR3 is built from 14 residues. The CDR3 region has the DNA TGTGCCAGTAGTAGCCTAGTATCTATCGGGGAGCTGTTTTTT. It codes for CASSSLVSIGELFF. The variable domain in full, completed from reference TRBV19 and TRBJ2-2, reads DGGITQSPKYLFRKEGQNVTLSCEQNLNHDAMYWYRQDPGQGLRLIYYSQIVNDFQKGDIAEGYSVSREKKESFPLTVTSAQKNPTAFYLCASSSLVSIGELFFGEGSRLTVL.

This clonotype was seen a single time. The chain links TRBV7-2 to TRBJ2-5; 7 positions match TRBD1. V was pared by 6 bases and J by 7 bases, with 14 bases of the junction left unmatched. Per the germline V gene, CDR1 is SGHTA and CDR2 is FQGNSA. CDR3 length: 15 residues. The DNA for the CDR3 is TGTGCCAGCAGTCCCCGAGGGGGCGCAGAGGCGACCCAGTACTTC. Amino acid sequence: CASSPRGGAEATQYF.

The genes are TRBV7-2 and TRBJ2-1; 10 positions agree with TRBD2. V lost 5 bases to trimming and J lost 13 bases; unmatched junction nucleotides: 11. Germline V gene sequence: CDR1 SGHTA, CDR2 FQGNSA. This CDR3 has 14 amino acids. The CDR3 DNA reads as TGTGCCAGCAGCCCTAGGACTAGCGGACAGACCCAGTTCTTC. This gives the protein CASSPRTSGQTQFF.

This clonotype was recorded only once. One end of the junction is discordant with germline, which a read error may explain. The genes are TRBV27 and TRBJ2-6, with 8 nucleotides matching TRBD1. The CDR3 consists of 18 residues. The germline CDR1 and CDR2 sequences are MNHEY and SMNVEV (reference sequence). The CDR3: CASSLSPGQGPGANVQTF. For the CDR3, the DNA is TGTGCCAGCAGTTTATCTCCCGGACAGGGACCGGGGGCCAACGTCCAGACTTTC. The entire variable domain, with the rest obtained from reference TRBV27 and TRBJ2-6, is as follows: EAQVTQNPRYLITVTGKKLTVTCSQNMNHEYMSWYRQDPGLGLRQIYYSMNVEVTDKGDVPEGYKVSRKEKRNFPLILESPSPNQTSLYFCASSLSPGQGPGANVQTFGAGSRLTVL.

The chain employs TRBV28 and TRBJ1-5; D ambiguous. In germline, CDR1 is MDHEN, CDR2 SYDVKM. V was trimmed by 6 bases and J by 9 bases, leaving 21 bases between them. This CDR3 is 15 amino acids long. The CDR3 here is CASSLGRVGSPPQHF. The CDR3 nucleotides read TGTGCCAGCAGCCTCGGTCGGGTAGGGAGTCCGCCCCAGCATTTT.

This chain uses TRBV13 with TRBJ1-6; D gene unclear. The CDR3 is 13 residues long. Trimming shortened V by 6 bases and J by 7 bases, and 10 bases separated the two germline ends. Germline CDR1 is PRHDT and CDR2 is FYEKMQ (reference sequence). The CDR3 bases are TGTGCCAGCAGTTTTACTACCAATTCACCCCTCCACTTT. Amino acid sequence: CASSFTTNSPLHF.

Regarding this clonotype: A much larger clonotype is one base distant, so this may be a read error. This sequence joins TRBV7-2 and TRBJ1-2; 9 bases fit TRBD1. Per germline, CDR1 SGHTA and CDR2 FQGNSA. This CDR3 has 17 residues. V was clipped by 1 base and J by 4 bases; unmatched bases: 10. This chain's CDR3 is CASSLGSATGGSYGYTF. The CDR3 DNA follows: TGTGCCAGCAGCTTAGGGTCGGCGACAGGGGGATCCTATGGCTACACCTTC.

By share, this clonotype counts as medium-sized. The CDR3 is CASSPREGHYNEQFF. CDR3 in DNA: TGTGCCAGCAGTCCCCGGGAGGGCCACTACAATGAGCAGTTCTTC. The chain has TRBV12-3 or TRBV12-4 and TRBJ2-1; TRBD2 agrees at 8 bases. The CDR3 has 15 amino acids. Trimming cost V 5 bases and J 3 bases; bases outside gene matches: 6.

This clonotype is a singleton in its sample. The CDR3 nucleotides are TGTGCCAGCAGTCGGGGACAGGGCCCCCCTGGGGCCAACGTCCTGACTTTC. Amino acids: CASSRGQGPPGANVLTF. The J gene is TRBJ2-6, the V gene TRBV11-2, with 9 positions matching TRBD1. CDR3 length: 17 residues. The V gene's germline CDR1 is SGHAT and CDR2 FQNNGV. With V trimmed by 6 bases and J by 2 bases, 8 bases remained unmatched.